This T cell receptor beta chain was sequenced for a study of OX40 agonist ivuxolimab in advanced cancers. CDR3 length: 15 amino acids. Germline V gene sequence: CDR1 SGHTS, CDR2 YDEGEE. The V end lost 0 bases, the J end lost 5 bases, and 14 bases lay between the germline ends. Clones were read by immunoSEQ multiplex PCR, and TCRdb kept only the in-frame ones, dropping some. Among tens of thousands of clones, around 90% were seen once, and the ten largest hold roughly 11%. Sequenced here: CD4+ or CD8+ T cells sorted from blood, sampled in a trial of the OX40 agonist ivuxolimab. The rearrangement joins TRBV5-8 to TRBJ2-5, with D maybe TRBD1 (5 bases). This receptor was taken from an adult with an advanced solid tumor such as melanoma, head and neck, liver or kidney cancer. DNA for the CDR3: TGTGCCAGCAGCTTGGCCGAAGGGGCCGGGGAGACCCAGTACTTC. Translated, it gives CASSLAEGAGETQYF. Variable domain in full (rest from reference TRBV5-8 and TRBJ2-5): EAGVTQSPTHLIKTRGQQATLRCSPISGHTSVYWYQQALGLGLQFLLWYDEGEERNRGNFPPRFSGRQFPNYSSELNVNALELEDSALYLCASSLAEGAGETQYFGPGTRLLVL.